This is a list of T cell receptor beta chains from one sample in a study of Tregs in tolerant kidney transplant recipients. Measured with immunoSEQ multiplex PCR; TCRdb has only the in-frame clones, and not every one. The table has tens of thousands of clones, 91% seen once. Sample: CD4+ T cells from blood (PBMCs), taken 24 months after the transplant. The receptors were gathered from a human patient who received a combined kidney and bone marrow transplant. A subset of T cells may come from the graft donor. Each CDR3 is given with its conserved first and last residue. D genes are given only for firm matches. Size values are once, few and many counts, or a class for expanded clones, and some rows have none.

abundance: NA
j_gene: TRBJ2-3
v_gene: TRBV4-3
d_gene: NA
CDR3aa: CASSQERRLTDTQYF
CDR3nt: TGCGCCAGCAGCCAAGAAAGGCGGTTGACAGATACGCAGTATTTT

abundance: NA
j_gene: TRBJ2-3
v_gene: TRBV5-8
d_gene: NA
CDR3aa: CASSLTYYTQYF
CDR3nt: TGTGCCAGCAGCTTGACTTATTATACGCAGTATTTT

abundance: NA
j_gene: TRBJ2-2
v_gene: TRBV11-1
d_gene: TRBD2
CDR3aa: CASSSRSSGAGGYTGELFF
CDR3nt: TGTGCCAGCAGCTCCCGTTCTAGCGGTGCCGGGGGGTACACCGGGGAGCTGTTTTTT

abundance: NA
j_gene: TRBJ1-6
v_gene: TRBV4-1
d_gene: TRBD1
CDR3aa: CASSQGQGYNSPLHF
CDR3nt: TGCGCCAGCAGCCAAGGACAGGGTTATAATTCACCCCTCCACTTT

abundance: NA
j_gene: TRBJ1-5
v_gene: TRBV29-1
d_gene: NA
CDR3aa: CSVVDPYSNQPQHF
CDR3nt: TGCAGCGTTGTTGACCCGTACAGTAATCAGCCCCAGCATTTT

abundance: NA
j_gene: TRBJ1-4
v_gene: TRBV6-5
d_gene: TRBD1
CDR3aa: CASRVRQGLGEKLFF
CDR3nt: TGTGCCAGCAGGGTACGACAGGGGCTGGGTGAAAAACTGTTTTTT

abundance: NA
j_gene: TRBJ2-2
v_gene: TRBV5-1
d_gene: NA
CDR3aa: CASSLDQGITGELFF
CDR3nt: TGCGCCAGCAGCTTGGACCAGGGGATCACCGGGGAGCTGTTTTTT

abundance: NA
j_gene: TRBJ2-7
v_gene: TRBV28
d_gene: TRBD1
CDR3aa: CASSLIQGARYEQYF
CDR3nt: TGTGCCAGCAGTTTAATCCAGGGGGCGCGGTACGAGCAGTACTTC

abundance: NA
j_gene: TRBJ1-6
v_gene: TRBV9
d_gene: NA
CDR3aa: CASSESSYNSPLHF
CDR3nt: TGTGCCAGCAGCGAGAGCTCCTATAATTCACCCCTCCACTTT

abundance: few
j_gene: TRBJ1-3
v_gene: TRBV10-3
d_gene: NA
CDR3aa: CAISESLAATIYF
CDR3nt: TGTGCCATCAGTGAGTCTCTGGCGGCCACCATATATTTT

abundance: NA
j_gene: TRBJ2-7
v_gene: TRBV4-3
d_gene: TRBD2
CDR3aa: CASSPRLNLAGTYEQYF
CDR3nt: TGCGCCAGCAGCCCAAGACTGAACCTAGCGGGAACCTACGAGCAGTACTTC

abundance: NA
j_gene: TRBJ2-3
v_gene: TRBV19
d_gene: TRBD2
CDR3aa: CASTRWTSGDTDTQYF
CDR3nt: TGTGCCAGTACGCGGTGGACTAGCGGGGACACAGATACGCAGTATTTT

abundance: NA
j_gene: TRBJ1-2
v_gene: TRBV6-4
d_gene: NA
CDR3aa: CAALTGIYGYTF
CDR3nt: TGTGCCGCTCTCACAGGGATTTATGGCTACACCTTC

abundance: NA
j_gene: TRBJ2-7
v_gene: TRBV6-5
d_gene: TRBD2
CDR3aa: CASRLAGEVYEQYF
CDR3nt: TGTGCCAGCAGACTAGCGGGGGAAGTCTACGAGCAGTACTTC

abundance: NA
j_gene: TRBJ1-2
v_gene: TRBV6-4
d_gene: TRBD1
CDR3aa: CASSDSSRAGTGPRCGYTF
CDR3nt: TGTGCCAGCAGTGACTCATCCCGCGCCGGGACAGGACCACGATGTGGCTACACCTTC

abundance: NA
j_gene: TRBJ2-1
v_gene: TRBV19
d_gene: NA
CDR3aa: CASSIAHRVGSYNEQFF
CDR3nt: TGTGCCAGTAGTATAGCACACAGGGTGGGCTCCTACAATGAGCAGTTCTTC

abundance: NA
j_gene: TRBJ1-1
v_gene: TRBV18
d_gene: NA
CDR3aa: CASSPSGKTEAFF
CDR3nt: TGTGCCAGCTCACCTTCAGGGAAAACTGAAGCTTTCTTT

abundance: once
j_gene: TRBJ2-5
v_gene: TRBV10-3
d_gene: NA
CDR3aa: CATSIWSKETQYF
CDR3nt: TGTGCCACCTCCATCTGGAGTAAAGAGACCCAGTACTTC

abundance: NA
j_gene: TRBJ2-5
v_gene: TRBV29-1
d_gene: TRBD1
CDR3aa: CSVEPGQGFRKTQYF
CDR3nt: TGCAGCGTTGAACCGGGACAGGGGTTTCGAAAGACCCAGTACTTC

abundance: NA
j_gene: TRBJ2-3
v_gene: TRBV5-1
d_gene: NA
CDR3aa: CASQRGGTSTDTQYF
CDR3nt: TGCGCCAGCCAAAGGGGGGGGACGTCCACAGATACGCAGTATTTT

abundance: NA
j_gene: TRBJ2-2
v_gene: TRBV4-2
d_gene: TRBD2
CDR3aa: CASSSGTRSSGELFF
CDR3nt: TGTGCCAGCAGTTCCGGGACTAGGTCTTCCGGGGAGCTGTTTTTT

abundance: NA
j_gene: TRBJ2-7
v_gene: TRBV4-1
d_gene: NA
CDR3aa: CASSPQGMAKGQYF
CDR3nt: TGCGCCAGCAGCCCTCAGGGGATGGCGAAGGGGCAGTACTTC

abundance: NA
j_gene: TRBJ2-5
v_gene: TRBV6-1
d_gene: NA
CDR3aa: CASSEDTVQETQYF
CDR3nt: TGTGCCAGCAGTGAAGACACAGTCCAAGAGACCCAGTACTTC

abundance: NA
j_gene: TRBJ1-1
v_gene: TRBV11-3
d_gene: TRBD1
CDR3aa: CASSFRQGEAEAFF
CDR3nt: TGTGCCAGCAGTTTCCGGCAGGGGGAGGCTGAAGCTTTCTTT

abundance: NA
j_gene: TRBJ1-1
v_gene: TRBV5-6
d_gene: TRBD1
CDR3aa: CASSPDRGLFSEAFF
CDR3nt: TGTGCCAGCAGCCCCGACAGGGGGCTTTTCAGTGAAGCTTTCTTT

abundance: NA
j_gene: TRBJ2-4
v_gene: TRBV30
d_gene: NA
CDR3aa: CAWSGGGLGIIQYF
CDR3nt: TGTGCCTGGAGTGGAGGAGGGTTAGGCATTATTCAGTACTTC

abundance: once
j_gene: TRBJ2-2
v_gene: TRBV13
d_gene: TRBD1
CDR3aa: CASSSWTGLAGELFF
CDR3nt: TGTGCCAGCAGCTCCTGGACAGGGTTAGCCGGGGAGCTGTTTTTT

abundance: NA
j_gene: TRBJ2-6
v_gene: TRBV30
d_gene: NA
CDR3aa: CAWSVISGANVLTF
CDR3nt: TGTGCCTGGAGTGTCATCTCTGGGGCCAACGTCCTGACTTTC

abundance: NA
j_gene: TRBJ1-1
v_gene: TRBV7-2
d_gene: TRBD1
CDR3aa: CASSLPRTGEAFF
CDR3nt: TGTGCCAGCAGCTTGCCCAGGACAGGCGAAGCTTTCTTT

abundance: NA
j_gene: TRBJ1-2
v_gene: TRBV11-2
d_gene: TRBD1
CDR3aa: CASSLTTGVAGYTF
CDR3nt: TGTGCCAGCAGCTTGACGACAGGGGTTGCTGGCTACACCTTC

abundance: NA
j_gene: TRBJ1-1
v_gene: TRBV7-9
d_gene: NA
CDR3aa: CASSYSPETEAFF
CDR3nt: TGTGCCAGCAGCTACTCCCCGGAGACTGAAGCTTTCTTT

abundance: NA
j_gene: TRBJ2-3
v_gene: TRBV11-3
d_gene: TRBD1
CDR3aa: CASSQDRALRNSDTQYF
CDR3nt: TGTGCCAGCAGCCAAGACAGGGCCCTAAGGAATTCTGATACGCAGTATTTT

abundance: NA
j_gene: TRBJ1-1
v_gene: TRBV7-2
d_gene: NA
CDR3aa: CASSLVPMNTEAFF
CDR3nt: TGTGCCAGCAGCTTAGTCCCAATGAACACTGAAGCTTTCTTT

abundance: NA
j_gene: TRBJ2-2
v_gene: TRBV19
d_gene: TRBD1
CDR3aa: CASSITTGGLSGELFF
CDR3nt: TGTGCCAGTAGTATAACCACAGGGGGTTTATCCGGGGAGCTGTTTTTT

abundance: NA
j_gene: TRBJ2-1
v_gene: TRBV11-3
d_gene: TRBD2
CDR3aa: CASSPGLAGGNNEQFF
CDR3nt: TGTGCCAGCAGCCCCGGACTAGCGGGAGGTAACAATGAGCAGTTCTTC

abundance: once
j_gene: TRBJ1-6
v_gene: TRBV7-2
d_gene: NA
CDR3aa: CASSLAGRATNSPLHF
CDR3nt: TGTGCCAGCAGCTTAGCGGGCAGGGCGACCAATTCACCCCTCCACTTT

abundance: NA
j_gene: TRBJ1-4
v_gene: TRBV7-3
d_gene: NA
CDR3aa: CASSLTRGEKLFF
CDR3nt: TGTGCCAGCAGCTTAACCCGGGGTGAAAAACTGTTTTTT

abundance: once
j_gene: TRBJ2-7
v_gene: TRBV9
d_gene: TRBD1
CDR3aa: CASSVGQGGYEQYF
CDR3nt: TGTGCCAGCAGCGTAGGACAGGGGGGATACGAGCAGTACTTC

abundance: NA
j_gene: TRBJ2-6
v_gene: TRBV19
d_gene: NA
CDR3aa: CASSVYMLSGANVLTF
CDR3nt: TGTGCCAGTAGTGTGTACATGCTCTCTGGGGCCAACGTCCTGACTTTC

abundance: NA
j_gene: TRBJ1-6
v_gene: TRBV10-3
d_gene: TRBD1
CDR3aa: CAISGDRGSPLHF
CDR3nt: TGTGCCATCAGTGGCGACAGGGGGTCCCCCCTCCACTTT

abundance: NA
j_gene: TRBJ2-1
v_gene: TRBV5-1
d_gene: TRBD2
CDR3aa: CASSLGTSGVYNEQFF
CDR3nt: TGCGCCAGCAGCTTGGGGACTAGCGGGGTATACAATGAGCAGTTCTTC

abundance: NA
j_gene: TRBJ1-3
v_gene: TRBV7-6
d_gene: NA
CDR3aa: CASSLLLGGSPGNTIYF
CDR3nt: TGTGCCAGCAGCTTGCTACTGGGGGGTAGTCCTGGAAACACCATATATTTT

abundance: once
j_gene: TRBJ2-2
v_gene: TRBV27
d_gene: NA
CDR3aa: CASSLRSRGDTGELFF
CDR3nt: TGTGCCAGCAGTCTCAGGTCCAGGGGAGACACCGGGGAGCTGTTTTTT

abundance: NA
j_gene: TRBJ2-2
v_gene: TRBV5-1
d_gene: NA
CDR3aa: CASSLAAGTNTGELFF
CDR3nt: TGCGCCAGCAGCTTGGCGGCAGGGACTAACACCGGGGAGCTGTTTTTT

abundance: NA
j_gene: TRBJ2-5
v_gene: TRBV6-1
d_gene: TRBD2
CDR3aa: CASRPGLAEETQYF
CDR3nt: TGTGCCAGCAGACCGGGACTAGCGGAAGAGACCCAGTACTTC

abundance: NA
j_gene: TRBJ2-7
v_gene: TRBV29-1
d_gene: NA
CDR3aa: CSVGDTTSYEQYF
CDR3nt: TGCAGCGTTGGGGACACAACCTCCTACGAGCAGTACTTC

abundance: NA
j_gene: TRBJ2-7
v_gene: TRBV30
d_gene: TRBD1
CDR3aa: CAWTRKGAREQYF
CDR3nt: TGTGCCTGGACCCGAAAGGGGGCCAGAGAGCAGTACTTC

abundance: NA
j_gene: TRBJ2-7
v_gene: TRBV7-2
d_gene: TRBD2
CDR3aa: CASSLGAGVEQYF
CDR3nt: TGTGCCAGCAGCTTAGGAGCGGGGGTCGAGCAGTACTTC

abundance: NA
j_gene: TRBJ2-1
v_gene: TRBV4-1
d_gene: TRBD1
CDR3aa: CASSLGQGARREQFF
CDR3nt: TGCGCCAGCAGCCTGGGACAGGGGGCGAGAAGAGAGCAGTTCTTC

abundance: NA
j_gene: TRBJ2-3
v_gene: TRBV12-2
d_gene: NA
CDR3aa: CASRLDKIVVRSDTQYF
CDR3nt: TGTGCAAGTCGCTTAGATAAAATTGTGGTGAGGTCAGATACGCAGTATTTT

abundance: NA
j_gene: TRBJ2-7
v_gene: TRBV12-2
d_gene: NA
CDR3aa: CASRLGRDRPYEQYF
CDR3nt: TGTGCAAGTCGCTTAGGTCGGGACAGACCCTACGAGCAGTACTTC

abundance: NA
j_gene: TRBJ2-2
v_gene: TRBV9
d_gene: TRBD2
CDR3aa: CASSSRLAMGFGELFF
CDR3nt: TGTGCCAGCAGCTCGCGACTAGCGATGGGATTTGGGGAGCTGTTTTTT

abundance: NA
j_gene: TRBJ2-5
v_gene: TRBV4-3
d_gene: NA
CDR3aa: CASSQGTTQETQYF
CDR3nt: TGCGCCAGCAGCCAAGGGACAACCCAAGAGACCCAGTACTTC

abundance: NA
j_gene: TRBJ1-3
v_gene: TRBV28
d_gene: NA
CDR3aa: CASSFVPGREHGNTIYF
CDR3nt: TGTGCCAGCAGTTTCGTCCCAGGGAGGGAACATGGAAACACCATATATTTT

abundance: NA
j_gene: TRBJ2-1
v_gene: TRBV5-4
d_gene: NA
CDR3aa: CASSLGVGARAYNEQFF
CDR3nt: TGTGCCAGCAGCTTGGGCGTGGGAGCACGGGCTTACAATGAGCAGTTCTTC